Presented here are 28 T cell receptor beta chains from one specimen sequenced in a study of blood T cell repertoires in COVID-19 (dated by TCRdb to about 2020). The library was obtained by the immunoSEQ multiplex PCR assay. TCRdb retrieved this table from immuneACCESS and kept in-frame rearrangements only. Not all clones are present; in checked studies, unresolved V genes account for under half, and no reason is known for the remainder. The sample includes some 19,000 clones, with 75% to 85% observed a single time. The leading ten clones occupy around 60% of the sample. Sequencing was performed on peripheral blood. The receptors come from a man older than 75 with acute or convalescent COVID-19.

The chain joins TRBV7-8 to TRBJ1-3; 8 nucleotides line up with TRBD1. V lost 1 base to trimming and J lost 7 bases; unmatched junction nucleotides: 3. Per the germline V gene, CDR1 is SGHVS and CDR2 is FQNEAQ. CDR3 length equals 14 residues. CDR3 in amino acids: CASSLGDRSNTIYF. The CDR3 DNA reads as TGTGCCAGCAGCTTAGGGGACAGGTCGAACACCATATATTTT.

This clone occurred a few times. The CDR3 protein is CASSEGGSGGFADTQYF. The CDR3 region has the DNA TGTGCCAGCAGTGAAGGGGGTAGCGGGGGGTTCGCAGATACGCAGTATTTT. The chain couples TRBV2 to TRBJ2-3, with 10 bases aligning to TRBD2. The germline V gene encodes CDR1 SNHLY and CDR2 FYNNEI. The junction had 8 bases not matched to a gene; V was cut back by 1 base and J by 4 bases. The CDR3 loop spans 17 amino acids.

The chain is built from TRBV6-5 and TRBJ1-3, with D possibly matching TRBD1 (6 bases). In germline, CDR1 is MNHEY, CDR2 SVGAGI. The CDR3 length is 13 residues. Trimming left V 6 bases short and J 4 bases short, with 10 bases between. The chain's CDR3 is CASSGQRGNTIYF. CDR3 coding DNA: TGTGCCAGCAGCGGACAGAGAGGAAACACCATATATTTT.

V is TRBV15 and J is TRBJ2-1; TRBD2 agrees at 15 bases. Germline loops: CDR1 LNHNV, CDR2 YYDKDF (reference sequence). V gave up 8 bases and J gave up 6 bases; unmatched junction bases: 14. The CDR3 consists of 18 residues. For the CDR3, the DNA is TGTGCCACCTCCGGGACTAGCGGGGGGATGGTGCCTGGCAATGAGCAGTTCTTC. This gives the protein CATSGTSGGMVPGNEQFF.

V and J are TRBV19 and TRBJ2-5, with 12 bases that match TRBD2. The V gene end was trimmed by 2 bases and the J gene end by 5 bases; junction bases not matched to a gene: 9. This CDR3 comprises 17 residues. Germline CDR1 and CDR2: LNHDA and SQIVND (reference sequence). Written as DNA, the CDR3 is TGTGCCAGTAGTATAAGGGGACTAGCGGGTGAGCGGGAGACCCAGTACTTC. Translation gives CASSIRGLAGERETQYF.

The J gene is TRBJ2-3, the V gene TRBV5-1; tentative D call: TRBD2 (6 bases). CDR1 and CDR2 (germline): SGHRS, YFSETQ. V was shortened by 6 bases and J by 4 bases, with 18 bases between the two germline ends. There are 15 residues in the CDR3. The CDR3 sequence: CASTLDTRRADTQYF. The CDR3 nucleotides read TGCGCCAGCACCCTAGACACCAGGAGGGCAGATACGCAGTATTTT.

This chain connects TRBV6-2 or TRBV6-3 to TRBJ1-1; TRBD1 might be the D (5 bases). Germline V lookup: CDR1 MNHEY, CDR2 SVGEGT. The V end lost 5 bases, the J end lost 2 bases, and 12 bases lay between the germline ends. This CDR3 contains 14 residues. The CDR3 DNA sequence: TGTGCCAGCAGTCGATCGGGGGGAAACACTGAAGCTTTCTTT. It codes for CASSRSGGNTEAFF.

The rearrangement links TRBV28 to TRBJ1-1, with D perhaps TRBD1 (5 bases). The CDR3 is 12 amino acids. Germline loops: CDR1 MDHEN, CDR2 SYDVKM. Trimming removed 8 bases at V and 7 bases at J, with 14 bases between. DNA of the CDR3: TGTGCCAGCCAGCAGGGTGGTGGTGAAGCTTTCTTT. It yields the protein CASQQGGGEAFF.

The chain employs TRBV21-1 and TRBJ1-5. TRBV21-1 is marked as a pseudogene. The CDR3 consists of 18 residues. The CDR3 reads CASSKARRGSSRNQPQHF. The CDR3 DNA reads as TGTGCCAGCAGCAAAGCTCGGAGAGGGAGTTCGCGCAATCAGCCCCAGCATTTT.

There are a few counts of this clone. This chain connects TRBV6-5 to TRBJ1-2; tentative D call: TRBD1 (5 bases). Germline V gene data show CDR1 as MNHEY and CDR2 as SVGAGI. CDR3 length equals 13 residues. The V and J ends lost 5 bases and 8 bases respectively, with 15 bases between them. In DNA, the CDR3 is TGTGCCAGCAGTCAGGACACCCTGAGGGGCTACACCTTC. It specifies CASSQDTLRGYTF.

The chain uses TRBV28 and TRBJ1-4; D is possibly TRBD1 (5 bases). V was shortened by 3 bases and J by 4 bases, with 9 bases between the two germline ends. Germline V gene data show CDR1 as MDHEN and CDR2 as SYDVKM. This CDR3 comprises 14 residues. The DNA of the CDR3 is TGTGCCAGCAGTTTTCCGGGGGGTAATGAAAAACTGTTTTTT. Translated, it gives CASSFPGGNEKLFF.

The chain combines TRBV5-1 with TRBJ2-3; 8 nucleotides agree with TRBD2. CDR3 length: 15 amino acids. Unmatched junction bases numbered 9, after V lost 3 bases and J lost 6 bases. Germline values: CDR1 SGHRS, CDR2 YFSETQ. CDR3 nucleotide sequence: TGCGCCAGCAGCTCGACTAGCGAGATCGCGGATACGCAGTATTTT. Its protein product is CASSSTSEIADTQYF. Complete variable domain (other parts from reference TRBV5-1 and TRBJ2-3): KAGVTQTPRYLIKTRGQQVTLSCSPISGHRSVSWYQQTPGQGLQFLFEYFSETQRNKGNFPGRFSGRQFSNSRSEMNVSTLELGDSALYLCASSSTSEIADTQYFGPGTRLTVL.

This chain links TRBV20-1 with TRBJ2-1, with 9 positions matching TRBD2. V lost 3 bases and J lost 16; bases outside the gene matches: 7. The CDR3 is 11 residues long. The germline V gene encodes CDR1 DFQATT and CDR2 SNEGSKA (reference sequence). The CDR3 loop is CSARGGTSLFF. For the CDR3, the DNA is TGCAGTGCTAGGGGGGGGACTAGCTTATTCTTC.

The chain uses TRBV7-9 and TRBJ1-1; the D is unclear. The V gene's germline CDR1 is SEHNR and CDR2 FQNEAQ (reference sequence). Trimming took 4 bases from V and 4 from J, leaving 13 bases between them. The CDR3 has 14 residues. The CDR3 coding sequence is TGTGCCAGCAGCTCCGTGAGAAGCGCCACTGAAGCTTTCTTT. This codes for CASSSVRSATEAFF.

This clone was seen a few times. V gene TRBV30 combines with J gene TRBJ1-1, with 7 bases matching TRBD1. The junction had 11 bases not matched to a gene; V was cut back by 6 bases and J by 4 bases. The length of the CDR3 is 14 residues. The V gene's germline CDR1 is GTSNPN and CDR2 SVGIG (reference sequence). The CDR3 DNA sequence: TGTGCCTGCATCTCAGACAGGGTAGGCACTGAAGCTTTCTTT. Its protein is CACISDRVGTEAFF. Using reference TRBV30 and TRBJ1-1 for the parts outside the CDR3, the full variable domain is SQTIHQWPATLVQPVGSPLSLECTVEGTSNPNLYWYRQAAGRGLQLLFYSVGIGQISSEVPQNLSASRPQDRQFILSSKKLLLSDSGFYLCACISDRVGTEAFFGQGTRLTVV.

CDR3 in DNA: TGTGCCATCAGTGAGTCGACTCAAGAGGGTCAGCCCCAGCATTTT. It translates to CAISESTQEGQPQHF. V gene TRBV10-3 combines with J gene TRBJ1-5; no firm D call. CDR3 length: 15 residues. Trimming stripped 0 bases from V and 6 bases from J, with 12 bases between. Germline assignment: CDR1 ENHRY and CDR2 SYGVKD.

The chain has TRBV14 and TRBJ1-6; D remains unclear. CDR1 SGHDN and CDR2 FVKESK come from the germline V gene. This CDR3 has 12 amino acids. The ends were cut back, 0 bases at V and 13 bases at J, with 7 bases in the middle. The CDR3 spells CASSQDYRPLHF. The DNA of the CDR3 is TGTGCCAGCAGCCAAGATTACCGGCCCCTCCACTTT. The complete variable domain, with remaining parts taken from reference TRBV14 and TRBJ1-6, reads EAGVTQFPSHSVIEKGQTVTLRCDPISGHDNLYWYRRVMGKEIKFLLHFVKESKQDESGMPNNRFLAERTGGTYSTLKVQPAELEDSGVYFCASSQDYRPLHFGNGTRLTVT.

The gene calls are TRBV6-2 or TRBV6-3 and TRBJ1-5; TRBD1 agrees at 7 bases. J was trimmed by 3 bases and V by 5 bases; bases with no gene match: 4. The CDR3 is made up of 14 amino acids. Germline loops: CDR1 MNHEY, CDR2 SVGEGT. CDR3 protein: CASSPGQLNQPQHF. The CDR3 DNA is TGTGCCAGCAGTCCGGGACAGCTCAATCAGCCCCAGCATTTT.

This chain uses TRBV7-2 with TRBJ1-1; 7 bases are a match to TRBD1. Germline CDR1 and CDR2: SGHTA and FQGNSA. The CDR3 is 14 amino acids. V lost 4 bases and J lost 6; bases outside the gene matches: 8. In nucleotides, the CDR3 is TGTGCCAGCAGCTCGGACAGGAAAGGCCCTGAAGCTTTCTTT. This sequence encodes CASSSDRKGPEAFF.

V is TRBV6-1 and J is TRBJ2-7; D unresolved. The CDR3 loop spans 15 amino acids. With 2 bases removed from V and 7 bases from J, the gap between germline ends came to 18 bases. Looked up from germline, CDR1 is MNHNS and CDR2 is SASEGT. This CDR3 reads CASSEPTSPLEEQYF. CDR3 sequence (DNA): TGTGCCAGCAGTGAACCGACTTCCCCCCTGGAAGAGCAGTACTTC.

To note about this clone: Its ends do not fully match the called genes, so a read error is possible. The chain employs TRBV7-2 and TRBJ2-3; D not certain. Germline V gene data show CDR1 as SGHTA and CDR2 as FQGNSA. This CDR3 is 15 amino acids long. The DNA of the CDR3 is TGTGCCAGCAGCTTAAGGCGCACCGGCACAGATTCGCAGTATTTT. This codes for CASSLRRTGTDSQYF.

The rearrangement joins TRBV7-2 to TRBJ1-6, with 9 bases matching TRBD1. With V trimmed by 6 bases and J by 4 bases, 7 bases remained unmatched. The V gene's germline CDR1 is SGHTA and CDR2 FQGNSA. The CDR3 runs 16 residues. Here the CDR3 DNA reads TGTGCCAGCAGGCTGGGACAGGGCTTTTATAATTCACCCCTCCACTTT. It is translated as CASRLGQGFYNSPLHF.

The chain carries TRBV28 and TRBJ1-2, with D perhaps TRBD1 (5 bases). The V end was cut by 2 bases, the J end by 5 bases, with 12 bases between. The length of the CDR3 is 14 residues. Germline values: CDR1 MDHEN, CDR2 SYDVKM. The CDR3: CASSLTGPPYGYTF. In DNA form, the CDR3 reads TGTGCCAGCAGTTTAACAGGCCCCCCTTATGGCTACACCTTC.

The V and J genes are TRBV15 and TRBJ1-6, with D possibly TRBD1 on 5 matching bases. The germline V gene encodes CDR1 LNHNV and CDR2 YYDKDF (reference sequence). The CDR3 contains 14 residues. V was cut by 5 bases and J by 10 bases, with 15 bases left in between. The CDR3 is CATSLEGILSPLHF. CDR3 in DNA: TGTGCCACCAGCTTGGAGGGGATCCTCTCACCCCTCCACTTT.

The chain uses TRBV2 and TRBJ2-1, with D possibly TRBD2 on 7 matching bases. This CDR3 has 16 amino acids. Trimming took 3 bases from V and 10 from J, leaving 22 bases between them. Per germline, CDR1 SNHLY and CDR2 FYNNEI. The CDR3 loop is CASSETAGAVYLEQFF. The CDR3 DNA is TGTGCCAGCAGTGAGACGGCGGGGGCCGTTTACCTCGAGCAGTTCTTC.

The chain recombines TRBV10-2 with TRBJ2-7; no firm D call. Deletions cut 4 bases from V and 0 bases from J, with 4 bases between. This CDR3 comprises 12 residues. The germline CDR1 and CDR2 sequences are WSHSY and SAAADI. This chain's CDR3 is CASSGSSYEQYF. The CDR3 bases are TGCGCCAGCAGTGGGAGCTCCTACGAGCAGTACTTC.

The CDR3 DNA is TGTGCCAGCAGTGACCGACAGGGGGCCCCTGAAGCTTTCTTT. This translates into CASSDRQGAPEAFF. This chain uses TRBV6-1 with TRBJ1-1, with 10 positions matching TRBD1. CDR1 and CDR2 from the germline V gene are MNHNS and SASEGT. This CDR3 comprises 14 residues. V trimming: 3 bases; J trimming: 6 bases; junction bases outside the gene matches: 4.

V usage is TRBV28 and J usage is TRBJ1-2, with D perhaps matching TRBD1 (5 bases). Germline V lookup: CDR1 MDHEN, CDR2 SYDVKM. Trimming removed 5 bases from V and 6 bases from J, with 7 bases in between. The CDR3 runs 11 residues. CDR3 residues: CASSARDGYTF. The CDR3 nucleotides are TGTGCCAGCAGTGCCAGGGATGGCTACACCTTC.